A single sample is the source of the 18 T cell receptor beta chains below, sequenced in a study of CD8 T cells in Susac syndrome. RNA in amounts of 0.5 to 1 ug was reverse transcribed with random hexamers. In TCRdb, the immunoSEQ multiplex PCR reads were re-called with MiXCR into one record per CDR3 protein. The sample carries 150,000 to 200,000 distinct CDR3 sequences, 85% to 95% recorded once. The specimen sequenced was CD8+ T cells from PBMCs. These receptors all come from a human donor with multiple sclerosis.

J is TRBJ1-2 and V is TRBV9; 11 bases fit TRBD1. The CDR3 covers 14 residues. The trim removed 2 bases at V and 6 bases at J, leaving 3 bases unmatched. CDR1 SGDLS and CDR2 YYNGEE come from the germline V gene. The CDR3 region is CASSVDRGRNGYTF. DNA for the CDR3: TGTGCCAGCAGCGTGGACAGGGGGCGGAATGGCTACACCTTC.

The CDR3 DNA reads as TGCGCCAGCAGCCAAGAGGTCGGATCTTACAATGAGCAGTTCTTC. The encoded protein is CASSQEVGSYNEQFF. The genes are TRBV4-1 and TRBJ2-1; D unresolved. Germline-derived CDR1 and CDR2 are MGHRA and YSYEKL. V dropped 0 bases and J dropped 4 bases, with 10 bases sitting between them. The CDR3 is 15 residues long.

The gene calls are TRBV11-2 and TRBJ2-3; TRBD2 aligns across 10 bases. The CDR3 length is 18 residues. V lost 5 bases to trimming and J lost 4 bases; unmatched junction nucleotides: 15. Germline lookup yields CDR1 SGHAT and CDR2 FQNNGV. CDR3 region: CASSNRPLAGGLPDTQYF. The CDR3 DNA sequence: TGTGCCAGCAGCAATCGCCCCTTAGCGGGAGGACTTCCAGATACGCAGTATTTT.

J is TRBJ2-7 and V is TRBV6-5; D unresolved. Germline values: CDR1 MNHEY, CDR2 SVGAGI. The CDR3 contains 14 residues. V lost 6 bases and J 2 bases, leaving 14 bases between the germline ends. CDR3 sequence: CASSPQRPPYEQYF. DNA for the CDR3: TGTGCCAGCAGCCCCCAGCGACCCCCCTACGAGCAGTACTTC.

The chain uses TRBV29-1 and TRBJ2-7, with 9 bases aligning to TRBD1. The CDR3 covers 13 residues. Trimming at V came to 6 bases and at J to 3 bases, leaving 6 bases not matched to a gene. CDR1 and CDR2 from the germline V gene are SQVTM and ANQGSEA. The DNA for the CDR3 is TGCAGCGTCCGGACAGGGGACCACTACGAGCAGTACTTC. This encodes CSVRTGDHYEQYF.

This clonotype has only a few counts. The chain joins TRBV11-2 to TRBJ1-2; no definite D call. The V gene lost 3 bases and the J gene lost 10 bases, with 12 bases spanning the gap. Germline V gene lookup returns CDR1 SGHAT and CDR2 FQNNGV. The length of the CDR3 is 12 residues. CDR3 protein: CASSLKPNDYTF. The DNA of the CDR3 is TGTGCCAGCAGCTTGAAACCCAATGACTACACCTTC.

This chain joins TRBV5-1 and TRBJ2-1; D not resolved. The CDR3 runs 11 residues. Deletions cut 4 bases from V and 10 bases from J, with 9 bases between. CDR1 and CDR2 from the germline V gene are SGHRS and YFSETQ. CDR3 region: CASSTGPEQFF. The CDR3 region has the DNA TGCGCCAGCAGCACCGGCCCCGAGCAGTTCTTC.

The J gene is TRBJ1-2, the V gene TRBV3-1, with D maybe TRBD1 (6 bases). V was clipped by 6 bases and J by 6 bases, with 14 bases between them. This CDR3 region has 13 residues. Germline CDR1 reads LGHDT; CDR2 reads YNNKEL (reference sequence). CDR3 DNA: TGTGCCAGCAGACAGACCAACAGGGATGGCTACACCTTC. Translation: CASRQTNRDGYTF.

The chain recombines TRBV28 with TRBJ2-2, with D uncertain. This CDR3 spans 9 amino acids. Germline CDR1 MDHEN, CDR2 SYDVKM. The CDR3 reads CAHGGELFF. The CDR3 coding sequence is TGTGCTCACGGAGGGGAGCTGTTTTTT.

This clonotype has a single count. V and J are TRBV6-5 and TRBJ1-1, with D unclear. Germline CDR1 reads MNHEY; CDR2 reads SVGAGI. V gave up 4 bases and J gave up 5 bases, with 11 bases separating them. The CDR3 has 13 amino acids. The CDR3 DNA is TGTGCCAGCAGTTCAATAGGGAAGACTGAAGCTTTCTTT. Residues: CASSSIGKTEAFF.

The J gene is TRBJ2-7, the V gene TRBV4-1, with D hard to call. Trimming left V 1 base short and J 6 bases short, with 10 bases between. Per the germline V gene, CDR1 is MGHRA and CDR2 is YSYEKL. The CDR3 is 13 residues long. The CDR3 DNA sequence: TGCGCCAGCAGCCAAGTATCGAGCGCCGAGCAGTACTTC. Translating it yields CASSQVSSAEQYF.

This clonotype occurred once. This rearrangement joins TRBV4-1 to TRBJ2-3; D may be TRBD2 (6 bases). Germline assignment: CDR1 MGHRA and CDR2 YSYEKL. This CDR3 comprises 15 residues. Trimming stripped 3 bases from V and 1 base from J, with 11 bases between. CDR3 in DNA: TGCGCCAGCAGCCACTCCGGGAGTCGCACAGATACGCAGTATTTT. The encoded protein is CASSHSGSRTDTQYF.

V is TRBV15 and J is TRBJ2-1; 12 bases match TRBD2. V trimming: 1 base; J trimming: 8 bases; junction bases outside the gene matches: 3. In germline, CDR1 is LNHNV, CDR2 YYDKDF (reference sequence). The CDR3 has 15 amino acids. The CDR3 nucleotides are TGTGCCACCAGCAGAGTTTCTAGCGGGAGGGATGAGCAGTTCTTC. It codes for CATSRVSSGRDEQFF. Full variable domain (remainder filled in from reference TRBV15 and TRBJ2-1): DAMVIQNPRYQVTQFGKPVTLSCSQTLNHNVMYWYQQKSSQAPKLLFHYYDKDFNNEADTPDNFQSRRPNTSFCFLDIRSPGLGDTAMYLCATSRVSSGRDEQFFGPGTRLTVL.

The chain has TRBV20-1 and TRBJ2-7, with 8 nucleotides matching TRBD2. V trimming: 0 bases; J trimming: 5 bases; junction bases outside the gene matches: 9. The CDR3 sequence is 15 residues long. Germline loops: CDR1 DFQATT, CDR2 SNEGSKA (reference sequence). In DNA form, the CDR3 reads TGCAGTGCTAGAGATTCCGGCGGGAGGCTTGACGAGCAGTACTTC. Translation gives CSARDSGGRLDEQYF.

V and J are TRBV7-9 and TRBJ2-7; perhaps TRBD2 as D (6 bases). Trimming shortened V by 4 bases and J by 4 bases, and 26 bases separated the two germline ends. The CDR3 is made up of 18 amino acids. Germline V gives CDR1 SEHNR, CDR2 FQNEAQ (reference sequence). CDR3 loop: CASSSAGLGFSVLYEQYF. As DNA, the CDR3 is TGTGCCAGCAGCTCCGCGGGACTCGGCTTCTCCGTTCTGTACGAGCAGTACTTC.

This clonotype is a singleton in its sample. The chain has TRBV13 and TRBJ2-1, with TRBD1 identical over 7 bases. With V trimmed by 0 bases and J by 3 bases, 2 bases remained unmatched. Germline V gene sequence: CDR1 PRHDT, CDR2 FYEKMQ (reference sequence). There are 15 residues in the CDR3. Written as DNA, the CDR3 is TGTGCCAGCAGCTTAGGCGGGACAGTCTACAATGAGCAGTTCTTC. It specifies CASSLGGTVYNEQFF.

The gene calls are TRBV29-1 and TRBJ2-7, with 7 bases that match TRBD2. Germline CDR1 and CDR2: SQVTM and ANQGSEA. The CDR3 runs to 13 residues. V gave up 6 bases and J gave up 0 bases; unmatched junction bases: 5. CDR3 bases: TGCAGCGTCCAACTAGCGTTCTCCTACGAGCAGTACTTC. Protein product: CSVQLAFSYEQYF.

V and J are TRBV28 and TRBJ2-3, with TRBD1 identical over 9 bases. This CDR3 contains 15 residues. The germline V gene has CDR1 MDHEN and CDR2 SYDVKM. The trim removed 5 bases at V and 4 bases at J, leaving 7 bases unmatched. The CDR3, as DNA: TGTGCCAGCAGTCGGGGGACAGGGAGGCCAGATACGCAGTATTTT. Translation gives CASSRGTGRPDTQYF.